Below, 28 T cell receptor beta chains from the same sample are listed, as sequenced in a study of control samples from healthy donors and cancer patients. Sequencing used immunoSEQ multiplex PCR; TCRdb keeps in-frame clones, though not all of them. The sample holds 120,000 or so clones, approximately 92% seen once. Sample: blood. Receptors were obtained from a man aged 18 to 29 in good health.

The chain links TRBV7-2 to TRBJ1-4; D possibly corresponds to TRBD1 (5 bases). Trimming stripped 4 bases from V and 4 bases from J, with 16 bases between. CDR1 is SGHTA, CDR2 FQGNSA, per germline. The CDR3 covers 16 residues. The CDR3 reads CASSSPITGVNEKLFF. The CDR3 nucleotides read TGTGCCAGCAGCTCACCGATAACAGGAGTTAATGAAAAACTGTTTTTT.

The chain uses TRBV30 and TRBJ1-2, with TRBD1 matching 9 bases. Germline V gene data show CDR1 as GTSNPN and CDR2 as SVGIG (reference sequence). The CDR3 is 14 residues long. The V gene end was trimmed by 1 base and the J gene end by 4 bases; junction bases not matched to a gene: 4. CDR3 sequence (DNA): TGTGCCTGGAGTGCCGGGACAGGGACCTATGGCTACACCTTC. Protein product: CAWSAGTGTYGYTF.

This clone appeared a single time. The rearrangement joins TRBV2 to TRBJ2-1, with TRBD2 as a possible D gene (5 bases). The germline V gene has CDR1 SNHLY and CDR2 FYNNEI. V shed 4 bases and J shed 1 base, with 11 bases lying between them. The CDR3 has 15 residues. This chain's CDR3 is CASSAGLPSYNEQFF. The CDR3 DNA reads TGTGCCAGCAGTGCTGGACTTCCTTCCTACAATGAGCAGTTCTTC.

In its sample, this clone was seen once. The CDR3 bases are TGTGCCAGCAGCCCATGGGCGGAAAATTCACCCCTCCACTTT. Its translation is CASSPWAENSPLHF. V gene TRBV3-1 (or the pseudogene TRBV3-2) combines with J gene TRBJ1-6; D remains unclear. The CDR3 is 14 residues long. Germline-derived CDR1 and CDR2 are LGHDT and YNNKEL (reference sequence). The ends were cut back, 4 bases at V and 7 bases at J, with 11 bases in the middle.

The rearrangement uses TRBV5-1 and TRBJ2-5; D is unresolved. The CDR3 length is 13 residues. CDR1 is SGHRS and CDR2 is YFSETQ in the germline V gene. Trimming left V 0 bases short and J 5 bases short, with 8 bases between. CDR3: CASSLASGETQYF. In DNA, the CDR3 is TGCGCCAGCAGCTTGGCCAGTGGGGAGACCCAGTACTTC.

The rearrangement links TRBV5-1 to TRBJ2-2; no reliable D call. Trimming removed 4 bases at V and 1 base at J, with 11 bases between. This CDR3 is built from 15 residues. Germline V lookup: CDR1 SGHRS, CDR2 YFSETQ. The CDR3 DNA is TGCGCCAGCAGCCCCCTCTCAGGGAACACCGGGGAGCTGTTTTTT. It yields the protein CASSPLSGNTGELFF.

This clone was counted once. The V and J genes are TRBV28 and TRBJ2-5; D gene ambiguous. Trimming removed 4 bases at V and 4 bases at J, with 7 bases between. Germline CDR1 is MDHEN and CDR2 is SYDVKM. The CDR3 has 12 residues. CDR3 in amino acids: CASSSRRETQYF. CDR3 in DNA: TGTGCCAGCAGTTCCAGGCGAGAGACCCAGTACTTC.

This clone appeared once. The CDR3 loop is CASSPQTGSNYGYTF. The CDR3 region has the DNA TGTGCCAGCAGCCCCCAGACAGGATCTAACTATGGCTACACCTTC. The chain links TRBV3-1 (or the pseudogene TRBV3-2) to TRBJ1-2, with D possibly TRBD1 on 6 matching bases. Germline loops: CDR1 LGHDT, CDR2 YNNKEL (reference sequence). The CDR3 totals 15 residues. V lost 4 bases to trimming and J lost 0 bases, with 12 bases between them.

This clone was observed a few times. The CDR3 region has the DNA TGTGCCACCAGTGATCACCAGACTGGGAACACTGAAGCTTTCTTT. This codes for CATSDHQTGNTEAFF. The chain links TRBV24-1 to TRBJ1-1, with D unclear. This CDR3 is 15 amino acids long. Trimming removed 3 bases from V and 1 base from J, with 11 bases in between. Germline V CDR1 and CDR2: KGHDR, SFDVKD.

The rearrangement joins TRBV6-5 to TRBJ2-6; D is possibly TRBD2 (6 bases). The CDR3 has 15 residues. Trimming took off 8 bases at V and 0 bases at J, with 11 bases between the two ends. Germline lookup yields CDR1 MNHEY and CDR2 SVGAGI. This chain's CDR3 is CASVGGSSGANVLTF. The DNA for the CDR3 is TGTGCCAGCGTAGGAGGGTCCTCTGGGGCCAACGTCCTGACTTTC.

The gene calls are TRBV3-1 (or the pseudogene TRBV3-2) and TRBJ1-1, with D possibly TRBD1 on 5 matching bases. The V gene lost 1 base and the J gene lost 0 bases, with 6 bases spanning the gap. Germline CDR1 and CDR2: LGHDT and YNNKEL (reference sequence). The CDR3 spans 14 residues. The DNA for the CDR3 is TGTGCCAGCAGCCAAGGGACATTGAACACTGAAGCTTTCTTT. Protein: CASSQGTLNTEAFF.

The V call is TRBV5-8, the J call TRBJ2-1; tentative D call: TRBD1 (6 bases). Trimming took off 3 bases at V and 6 bases at J, with 16 bases between the two ends. The CDR3 totals 15 residues. Germline assignment: CDR1 SGHTS and CDR2 YDEGEE. The CDR3 loop reads CASSWINRVGNEQFF. Written as DNA, the CDR3 is TGTGCCAGCAGCTGGATAAACAGGGTTGGCAATGAGCAGTTCTTC.

V gene TRBV13 combines with J gene TRBJ2-5; the D gene is possibly TRBD1 (7 bases). The germline CDR1 and CDR2 sequences are PRHDT and FYEKMQ (reference sequence). Between the trimmed V and J ends, which lost 8 bases and 2 bases, there was a span of 12 bases. The CDR3 has 13 residues. This CDR3 reads CASQAGGQETQYF. Here the CDR3 DNA reads TGTGCCAGCCAAGCAGGGGGGCAAGAGACCCAGTACTTC.

The chain uses TRBV27 and TRBJ2-1, with D possibly being TRBD1 or TRBD2 (5 bases each). CDR3 length: 14 amino acids. V was clipped by 2 bases and J by 10 bases, with 15 bases between them. Germline V gene lookup returns CDR1 MNHEY and CDR2 SMNVEV (reference sequence). Written as DNA, the CDR3 is TGTGCCAGCAGTTTAGGGACGGCTGGATCAGAGCAGTTCTTC. It translates to CASSLGTAGSEQFF.

This chain connects TRBV2 to TRBJ2-1; perhaps TRBD2 as D (6 bases). Germline-derived CDR1 and CDR2 are SNHLY and FYNNEI. CDR3 length: 15 amino acids. The V and J ends lost 5 bases and 4 bases respectively, with 15 bases between them. The CDR3 DNA reads TGTGCCAGCAGTCGGGGGTCCTCCACTTACAATGAGCAGTTCTTC. It encodes CASSRGSSTYNEQFF.

This clone turned up a few times. The rearrangement joins TRBV2 to TRBJ1-6; D possibly corresponds to TRBD1 (5 bases). V dropped 8 bases and J dropped 9 bases, with 17 bases sitting between them. This CDR3 contains 14 residues. Germline lookup yields CDR1 SNHLY and CDR2 FYNNEI. CDR3 amino acids: CASASGSAGSPLHF. CDR3 sequence (DNA): TGTGCCAGCGCTTCAGGGTCGGCGGGTTCACCCCTCCACTTT.

This chain uses TRBV6-5 with TRBJ1-3, with D tentatively TRBD1 (5 bases). This CDR3 has 14 amino acids. Germline CDR1 is MNHEY and CDR2 is SVGAGI. Trimming cost V 0 bases and J 3 bases, with 6 bases left between them. The CDR3 loop reads CASSYSGVGNTIYF. The DNA of the CDR3 is TGTGCCAGCAGTTACTCAGGGGTTGGAAACACCATATATTTT.

This chain connects TRBV29-1 to TRBJ2-1; D possibly matches TRBD1 or TRBD2 (5 bases each). Germline loops: CDR1 SQVTM, CDR2 ANQGSEA. This CDR3 is built from 13 residues. V was pared by 4 bases and J by 8 bases, with 15 bases between. The chain's CDR3 is CSVARPGLYEQFF. As DNA, the CDR3 is TGCAGCGTTGCGAGGCCGGGGCTGTATGAGCAGTTCTTC.

CDR3 in amino acids: CASSDGPAGDAYEQYF. CDR3 bases: TGTGCCAGCAGCGATGGACCAGCGGGGGACGCCTACGAGCAGTACTTC. The chain has TRBV9 and TRBJ2-7; the match to TRBD2 covers 8 bases. The CDR3 spans 16 residues. From germline, CDR1 is SGDLS and CDR2 YYNGEE. V was clipped by 3 bases and J by 2 bases; unmatched bases: 10.

The genes are TRBV4-1 and TRBJ1-3, with D perhaps matching TRBD1 (5 bases). The CDR3 consists of 17 residues. Trimming took off 1 base at V and 2 bases at J, with 15 bases between the two ends. From germline, CDR1 is MGHRA and CDR2 YSYEKL. The CDR3 DNA reads TGCGCCAGCAGCCAAGTGGGGGTAGGAAGAACTGGAAACACCATATATTTT. It encodes CASSQVGVGRTGNTIYF.

V is TRBV27 and J is TRBJ1-6; D gene unclear. Trimming pared 0 bases from V and 3 bases from J, leaving 0 bases between. Germline CDR1 is MNHEY and CDR2 is SMNVEV (reference sequence). The CDR3 covers 13 residues. CDR3 nucleotides: TGTGCCAGCAGTTTATCCTATAATTCACCCCTCCACTTT. Protein sequence: CASSLSYNSPLHF.

The rearrangement uses TRBV4-2 and TRBJ2-6, with D uncertain. Germline-derived CDR1 and CDR2 are LGHNA and YNFKEQ. The CDR3 has 16 residues. Trimming stripped 1 base from V and 2 bases from J, with 9 bases between. CDR3 bases: TGTGCCAGCAGCCAAGCGGCGACAACTGGGGCCAACGTCCTGACTTTC. Protein sequence: CASSQAATTGANVLTF.

The chain is built from TRBV6-2 or TRBV6-3 and TRBJ2-7, with D uncertain. This CDR3 is 15 amino acids long. Between the trimmed V and J ends, which lost 4 bases and 2 bases, there was a span of 15 bases. Per the germline V gene, CDR1 is MNHEY and CDR2 is SVGEGT. The CDR3: CASSSLVGSAYEQYV. In nucleotides, the CDR3 is TGTGCCAGCAGTTCCCTCGTGGGGTCAGCCTACGAGCAGTACGTC.

The V and J genes are TRBV2 and TRBJ2-1; TRBD1 matches 7 bases. The V gene's germline CDR1 is SNHLY and CDR2 FYNNEI. J lost 9 bases, V lost 3 bases, and 14 bases had no gene match. This CDR3 contains 16 residues. The CDR3 spells CASSDGLPGQYIEQFF. CDR3 in DNA: TGTGCCAGCAGTGACGGACTCCCGGGACAGTATATTGAGCAGTTCTTC.

J is TRBJ2-7 and V is TRBV5-1; D gene unclear. Trimming pared 2 bases from V and 0 bases from J, leaving 9 bases between. This CDR3 comprises 14 residues. Germline V CDR1 and CDR2: SGHRS, YFSETQ. CDR3 nucleotides: TGCGCCAGCAGCTTATCGACGGGCTCCTACGAGCAGTACGTC. Translated, it gives CASSLSTGSYEQYV.

This clone was counted once. The chain uses TRBV15 and TRBJ2-3; 7 bases agree with TRBD1. This CDR3 spans 16 amino acids. V shed 4 bases and J 2 bases; nucleotides not matched to a gene: 9. CDR1 LNHNV and CDR2 YYDKDF come from the germline V gene (reference sequence). CDR3 nucleotides: TGTGCCACCAGCACAGGAGAGGGGGCGAACACAGATACGCAGTATTTT. It yields the protein CATSTGEGANTDTQYF.

The chain employs TRBV5-5 and TRBJ1-4, with 9 bases that match TRBD1. CDR3 length: 15 residues. Losses at the gene ends were 4 bases for V and 5 bases for J; bases not matched to a gene: 6. The germline gives CDR1 SGHKS, CDR2 YYEKEE (reference sequence). The CDR3 DNA is TGTGCCAGCAGCCGCGAGGACAGGGGAAATGAAAAACTGTTTTTT. Protein: CASSREDRGNEKLFF.

The J gene is TRBJ1-2, the V gene TRBV2; D remains unclear. Germline lookup yields CDR1 SNHLY and CDR2 FYNNEI. The CDR3 contains 15 residues. With 3 bases removed from V and 4 bases from J, the gap between germline ends came to 15 bases. CDR3 loop: CASSEEGRLGYGYTF. CDR3 in DNA: TGTGCCAGCAGTGAGGAAGGACGTCTTGGCTATGGCTACACCTTC.